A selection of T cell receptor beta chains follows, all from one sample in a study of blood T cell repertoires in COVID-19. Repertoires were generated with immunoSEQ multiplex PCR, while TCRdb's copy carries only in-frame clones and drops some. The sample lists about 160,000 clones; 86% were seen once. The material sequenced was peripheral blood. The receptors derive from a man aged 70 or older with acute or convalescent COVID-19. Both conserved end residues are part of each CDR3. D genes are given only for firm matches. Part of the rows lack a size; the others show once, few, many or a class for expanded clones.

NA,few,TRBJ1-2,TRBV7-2,CASSPTYRDNQDGYTF,TGTGCCAGCAGTCCTACCTACCGGGACAACCAAGATGGCTACACCTTC
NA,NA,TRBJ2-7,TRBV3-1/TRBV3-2,CASSPLGRTGEQYF,TGTGCCAGCAGCCCCCTCGGCAGGACTGGCGAGCAGTACTTC
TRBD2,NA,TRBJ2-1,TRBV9,CASSVSRLAGSDNEQFF,TGTGCCAGCAGCGTCTCTAGGCTAGCGGGATCGGACAATGAGCAGTTCTTC
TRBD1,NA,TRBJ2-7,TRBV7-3,CASSFRQGPYEQYF,TGTGCCAGCAGCTTCAGACAGGGGCCCTACGAGCAGTACTTC
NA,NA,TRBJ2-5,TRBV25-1,CASRAAGTFAETQYF,TGTGCCAGCAGAGCAGCCGGGACATTTGCAGAGACCCAGTACTTC
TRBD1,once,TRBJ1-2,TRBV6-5,CASRLQGAVNYGYTF,TGTGCCAGCAGATTACAGGGGGCGGTGAACTATGGCTACACCTTC
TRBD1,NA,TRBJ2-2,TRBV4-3,CASSQGTGRSNTGELFF,TGCGCCAGCAGCCAAGGGACAGGCCGATCAAACACCGGGGAGCTGTTTTTT
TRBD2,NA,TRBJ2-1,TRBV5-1,CASSITSGPAVNEQFF,TGCGCCAGCAGCATAACTAGCGGGCCGGCGGTTAATGAGCAGTTCTTC
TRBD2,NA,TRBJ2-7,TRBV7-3,CASSLIREASYEQYF,TGTGCCAGCAGCTTAATTCGGGAGGCCTCCTACGAGCAGTACTTC
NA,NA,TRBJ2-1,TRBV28,CASSWPVSRPYNEQFF,TGTGCCTCTTCTTGGCCCGTTTCACGTCCCTACAATGAGCAGTTCTTC
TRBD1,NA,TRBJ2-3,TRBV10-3,CAHSSGDRASTDTQYF,TGTGCCCACTCCTCCGGGGACAGGGCCAGCACAGATACGCAGTATTTT
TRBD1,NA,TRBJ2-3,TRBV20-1,CSASWTGTSTDTQYF,TGCAGTGCTAGTTGGACAGGGACTAGCACAGATACGCAGTATTTT
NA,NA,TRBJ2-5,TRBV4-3,CASSQEAASEEYF,TGCGCCAGCAGCCAAGAAGCAGCTAGTGAGGAGTACTTC
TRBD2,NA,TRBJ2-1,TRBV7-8,CASSPPSGRFRNEQFF,TGTGCCAGCAGCCCCCCTAGCGGGAGGTTCCGGAATGAGCAGTTCTTC
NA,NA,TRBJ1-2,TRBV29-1,CSVEDSGYGYTF,TGCAGCGTTGAAGATTCAGGCTATGGCTACACCTTC
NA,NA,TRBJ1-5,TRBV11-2,CASSMGLGNQPQHF,TGTGCCAGCAGCATGGGACTGGGCAATCAGCCCCAGCATTTT
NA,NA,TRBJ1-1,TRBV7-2,CASSSDSAMNTEAFF,TGTGCCAGCAGCTCGGACAGCGCTATGAACACTGAAGCTTTCTTT
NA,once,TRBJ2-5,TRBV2,CASSELHNRETQYF,TGTGCCAGCAGTGAACTCCATAACAGAGAGACCCAGTACTTC
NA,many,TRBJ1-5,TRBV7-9,CASSSPGPNQPQHF,TGTGCCAGCAGCTCCCCGGGTCCAAATCAGCCCCAGCATTTT
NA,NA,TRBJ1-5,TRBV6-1,CASSEIGHGWGGNQPQHF,TGTGCCAGCAGTGAAATCGGACACGGGTGGGGCGGCAATCAGCCCCAGCATTTT
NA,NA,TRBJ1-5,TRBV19,CASSSGQPNQPQHF,TGTGCCAGTAGCAGCGGACAGCCCAATCAGCCCCAGCATTTT
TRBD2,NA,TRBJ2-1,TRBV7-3,CASSSRGAGGDNEQFF,TGTGCCAGCAGCTCCAGAGGAGCGGGAGGGGACAATGAGCAGTTCTTC
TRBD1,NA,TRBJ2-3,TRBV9,CASSPRTGSTDTQYF,TGTGCCAGCAGCCCGCGGACAGGTAGCACAGATACGCAGTATTTT
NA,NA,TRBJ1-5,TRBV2,CASTLDSGNQPQHF,TGTGCCAGCACCCTCGACAGCGGCAATCAGCCCCAGCATTTT
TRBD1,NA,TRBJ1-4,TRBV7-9,CASSVKWDSEGHNEKLFF,TGTGCCAGCAGCGTAAAATGGGACAGCGAGGGCCATAATGAAAAACTGTTTTTT
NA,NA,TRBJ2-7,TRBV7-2,CASSLEQGGPYEQYF,TGTGCCAGCAGCTTAGAACAGGGAGGGCCCTACGAGCAGTACTTC
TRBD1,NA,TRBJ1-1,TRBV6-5,CASSTDRGSNTEAFF,TGTGCCAGCAGTACAGACAGGGGGTCTAACACTGAAGCTTTCTTT
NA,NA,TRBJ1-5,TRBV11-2,CASSVGEFQPQHF,TGTGCCAGCAGCGTTGGGGAGTTTCAGCCCCAGCATTTT
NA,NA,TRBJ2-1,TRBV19,CASRTASGGYNEQFF,TGTGCCAGTAGAACCGCCTCAGGGGGGTACAATGAGCAGTTCTTC
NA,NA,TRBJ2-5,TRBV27,CASSFSPRETQYF,TGTGCCAGCAGTTTTAGCCCTAGAGAGACCCAGTACTTC
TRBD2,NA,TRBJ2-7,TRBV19,CASSKRPSGTSSYEQYF,TGTGCCAGTAGTAAACGACCCTCCGGGACTAGCTCCTACGAGCAGTACTTC
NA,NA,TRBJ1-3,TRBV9,CASSVQTGVSDTIYF,TGTGCCAGCAGCGTGCAGACAGGAGTCTCAGACACCATATATTTT
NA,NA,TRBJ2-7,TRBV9,CASSVGNSAPYEQYF,TGTGCCAGCAGCGTAGGTAATAGCGCGCCCTACGAGCAGTACTTC
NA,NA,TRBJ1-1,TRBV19,CASSIAEETEAFF,TGTGCCAGTAGTATTGCGGAAGAAACTGAAGCTTTCTTT
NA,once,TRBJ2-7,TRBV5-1,CASSFSEAYEQYF,TGCGCCAGCAGCTTTTCAGAAGCCTACGAGCAGTACTTC
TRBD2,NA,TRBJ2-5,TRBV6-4,CASSDSWTSLGETQYF,TGTGCCAGCAGTGACTCCTGGACTAGCTTAGGAGAGACCCAGTACTTC
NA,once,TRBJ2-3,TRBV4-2,CASSPDRNTQYF,TGTGCCAGCAGCCCTGACAGAAATACGCAGTATTTT
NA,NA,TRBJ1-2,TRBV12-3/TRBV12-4,CASSPRRGGYTF,TGTGCCAGCAGCCCCCGTAGGGGCGGCTACACCTTC
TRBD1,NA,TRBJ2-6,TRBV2,CASRDRVQAGANVLTF,TGTGCCAGCCGGGACAGGGTCCAAGCCGGGGCCAACGTCCTGACTTTC
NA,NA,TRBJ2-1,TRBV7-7,CASSPQGAFSYNEQFF,TGTGCTAGCAGCCCACAGGGCGCTTTCTCCTACAATGAGCAGTTCTTC
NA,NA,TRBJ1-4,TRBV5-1,CASSSTRAGPNEKLFF,TGCGCCAGCAGCTCCACAAGGGCAGGGCCTAATGAAAAACTGTTTTTT
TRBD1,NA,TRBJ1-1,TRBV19,CASSIGQGWTEAFF,TGTGCCAGTAGTATTGGACAGGGGTGGACTGAAGCTTTCTTT
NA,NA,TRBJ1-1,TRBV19,CASSIGPTRMNTEAFF,TGTGCCAGTAGTATAGGACCGACAAGGATGAACACTGAAGCTTTCTTT
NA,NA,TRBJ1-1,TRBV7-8,CASSRTPWGTEAFF,TGTGCCAGCAGCAGGACACCGTGGGGCACTGAAGCTTTCTTT
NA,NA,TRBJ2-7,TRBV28,CASRVGGPLSYEQYF,TGTGCCAGCAGGGTGGGGGGGCCCCTGTCCTACGAGCAGTACTTC
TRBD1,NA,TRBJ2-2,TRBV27,CASRWGQGIDTGELFF,TGTGCCAGCAGATGGGGACAGGGGATAGACACCGGGGAGCTGTTTTTT
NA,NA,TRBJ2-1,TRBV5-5,CASSLSSGPGNEQFF,TGTGCCAGCAGCTTGAGTAGCGGCCCCGGTAATGAGCAGTTCTTC
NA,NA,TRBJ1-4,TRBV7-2,CASSLVVVQAATNEKLFF,TGTGCCAGCAGCTTAGTGGTGGTACAGGCCGCAACTAATGAAAAACTGTTTTTT
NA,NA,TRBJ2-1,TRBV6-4,CASSERGGRNEQFF,TGTGCCAGCAGTGAACGTGGGGGGAGGAATGAGCAGTTCTTC
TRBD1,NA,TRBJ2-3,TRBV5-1,CASSLMDRGTDTQYF,TGCGCCAGCAGCTTAATGGACAGGGGGACAGATACGCAGTATTTT
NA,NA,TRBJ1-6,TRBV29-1,CSVRQNYNSPLHF,TGCAGCGTAAGACAAAATTATAATTCACCCCTCCACTTT
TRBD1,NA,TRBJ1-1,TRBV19,CASSTSGGWDTEAFF,TGTGCCAGTAGCACCTCAGGGGGCTGGGACACTGAAGCTTTCTTT
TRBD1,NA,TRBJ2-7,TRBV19,CASSIGTGSYEQYF,TGTGCCAGTAGTATTGGGACAGGGTCCTACGAGCAGTACTTC
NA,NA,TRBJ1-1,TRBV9,CASSPRQTVNTEAFF,TGTGCCAGCAGCCCCAGACAGACTGTGAACACTGAAGCTTTCTTT
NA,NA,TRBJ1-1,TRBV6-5,CASSFPGGKSPEAFF,TGTGCCAGCAGTTTTCCCGGGGGGAAGTCCCCCGAAGCTTTCTTT